This passage covers 20 T cell receptor beta chains from one sample sequenced in a study of technical replicates of blood from a handful of donors. Profiling relied on immunoSEQ multiplex PCR, and the TCRdb table lists in-frame clones only, not all of them. The sample contains about 48,000 clones, about 94% of which appear only once. The sample consisted of PBMCs. The receptors were gathered from a human donor in good health. Some clones in this sample may be carry-over from other donors' samples.

The chain couples TRBV30 to TRBJ2-2, with 9 bases fitting TRBD2. This CDR3 is built from 18 residues. From germline, CDR1 is GTSNPN and CDR2 SVGIG (reference sequence). V dropped 2 bases and J dropped 1; count of bases not matched to a gene: 11. The CDR3 nucleotides are TGTGCCTGGAGTACGTTAGCGGGGGAGACCTGGAACACCGGGGAGCTGTTTTTT. It yields the protein CAWSTLAGETWNTGELFF.

The sample holds a few counts of this clone. The V and J genes are TRBV7-6 and TRBJ2-7; 12 positions agree with TRBD1. Germline trimming cut 5 bases from V and 4 bases from J; bases unmatched to any gene: 12. The CDR3 runs 17 residues. Germline assignment: CDR1 SGHVS and CDR2 FNYEAQ. CDR3: CASSPGTGGLLMYEQYF. The CDR3 DNA reads as TGTGCCAGCAGCCCGGGGACAGGGGGCTTGCTGATGTACGAGCAGTACTTC.

The chain uses TRBV7-9 and TRBJ2-7, with 7 nucleotides matching TRBD2. Looked up from germline, CDR1 is SEHNR and CDR2 is FQNEAQ (reference sequence). Germline trimming cut 1 base from V and 7 bases from J; bases unmatched to any gene: 16. The CDR3 runs to 17 residues. The CDR3 loop reads CASSLVQGRDYPWEQYF. The CDR3 region has the DNA TGTGCCAGCAGCTTAGTCCAGGGAAGGGACTACCCCTGGGAGCAGTACTTC.

The rearrangement uses TRBV27 and TRBJ2-5; D is unclear. This CDR3 spans 14 amino acids. The germline CDR1 and CDR2 sequences are MNHEY and SMNVEV (reference sequence). V gave up 6 bases and J gave up 5 bases, with 16 bases separating them. The DNA for the CDR3 is TGTGCCAGCAGCCGATTGTCCGCCGGGGAGACCCAGTACTTC. This codes for CASSRLSAGETQYF.

The V gene is TRBV4-3, the J gene TRBJ1-6, with 7 positions matching TRBD1. V dropped 0 bases and J dropped 9; count of bases not matched to a gene: 5. The CDR3 runs to 15 residues. Germline-derived CDR1 and CDR2 are LGHNA and YSLEER. DNA of the CDR3: TGCGCCAGCAGCCAAGATAGTGACAGGGCTTCACCCCTCCACTTT. Its translation: CASSQDSDRASPLHF.

As DNA, the CDR3 is TGTGCCAGCAGAGCCGGGACTACAGATACGCAGTATTTT. As protein: CASRAGTTDTQYF. The V call is TRBV7-3, the J call TRBJ2-3; TRBD2 is a possible D gene (6 bases). CDR3 length: 13 residues. Germline assignment: CDR1 SGHTA and CDR2 FQGTGA. The V end was cut by 6 bases, the J end by 3 bases, with 10 bases between. Drawing the rest from reference TRBV7-3 and TRBJ2-3, the complete variable domain is GAGVSQTPSNKVTEKGKYVELRCDPISGHTALYWYRQSLGQGPEFLIYFQGTGAADDSGLPNDRFFAVRPEGSVSTLKIQRTERGDSAVYLCASRAGTTDTQYFGPGTRLTVL.

A single count supports this clone. The chain is built from TRBV6-5 and TRBJ2-5, with 7 bases that match TRBD1. Losses at the gene ends were 6 bases for V and 7 bases for J; bases not matched to a gene: 8. The germline V gene has CDR1 MNHEY and CDR2 SVGAGI. This CDR3 has 13 residues. CDR3 protein: CASSQGGAGTQYF. Here the CDR3 DNA reads TGTGCCAGCAGCCAAGGGGGCGCCGGGACCCAGTACTTC.

Here the CDR3 reads CASSLTGQMNTEAFF. Written as DNA, the CDR3 is TGTGCCAGCAGCTTAACGGGACAGATGAACACTGAAGCTTTCTTT. The chain recombines TRBV7-9 with TRBJ1-1; TRBD1 matches 7 bases. The CDR3 is made up of 15 amino acids. Germline CDR1 reads SEHNR; CDR2 reads FQNEAQ (reference sequence). Losses at the gene ends were 2 bases for V and 0 bases for J; bases not matched to a gene: 3.

This chain links TRBV13 with TRBJ2-5, with 9 bases matching TRBD2. V shed 2 bases, J shed 3 bases, and the junction held 7 bases outside the gene matches. The CDR3 runs to 16 residues. From germline, CDR1 is PRHDT and CDR2 FYEKMQ (reference sequence). The CDR3 reads CASSLLPAGGKETQYF. CDR3 nucleotides: TGTGCCAGCAGCTTATTACCAGCGGGGGGAAAAGAGACCCAGTACTTC.

The rearrangement uses TRBV10-3 and TRBJ2-1; maybe TRBD2 (5 bases). CDR3 length: 13 amino acids. Trimming took 6 bases from V and 9 from J, leaving 15 bases between them. The germline gives CDR1 ENHRY, CDR2 SYGVKD. CDR3 coding DNA: TGTGCCATCAGCCCGGGGAGCCCGGGTGAGCAGTTCTTC. This codes for CAISPGSPGEQFF.

V usage is TRBV4-3 and J usage is TRBJ2-2, with D unresolved. V lost 4 bases, J lost 3 bases, and 15 bases lay in between. CDR1 and CDR2 (germline): LGHNA, YSLEER. The CDR3 totals 16 residues. The CDR3 loop is CASSRIRVADTGELFF. The CDR3 region has the DNA TGCGCCAGCAGCCGAATCCGTGTGGCGGACACCGGGGAGCTGTTTTTT.

The chain couples TRBV7-6 to TRBJ2-2, with TRBD2 identical over 7 bases. Trimming cost V 4 bases and J 1 base; bases outside gene matches: 6. Germline CDR1 and CDR2: SGHVS and FNYEAQ. There are 16 residues in the CDR3. The CDR3, as DNA: TGTGCCAGCAGCTACGGGGGGATAGGGAACACCGGGGAGCTGTTTTTT. Translation gives CASSYGGIGNTGELFF.

The chain uses TRBV5-1 and TRBJ2-1; D is possibly TRBD1 (5 bases). CDR1 and CDR2 from the germline V gene are SGHRS and YFSETQ. The V end was cut by 6 bases, the J end by 4 bases, with 14 bases between. CDR3 length: 14 residues. The CDR3 DNA follows: TGCGCCAGCACCCCGGTAGGGGCTTACAATGAGCAGTTCTTC. Its translation: CASTPVGAYNEQFF.

This chain joins TRBV20-1 and TRBJ2-5; no definite D call. This CDR3 is 10 amino acids long. Germline V gene lookup returns CDR1 DFQATT and CDR2 SNEGSKA (reference sequence). Trimming pared 5 bases from V and 5 bases from J, leaving 6 bases between. DNA for the CDR3: TGCAGTGCTCCGGTGGAGACCCAGTACTTC. Amino acid sequence: CSAPVETQYF.

The rearrangement uses TRBV19 and TRBJ1-3; D not resolved. From germline, CDR1 is LNHDA and CDR2 SQIVND (reference sequence). Trimming removed 5 bases at V and 3 bases at J, with 11 bases between. The CDR3 sequence is 14 residues long. CDR3 sequence reads: CASSRLGVGNTIYF. The CDR3 DNA follows: TGTGCCAGTAGTCGTCTGGGAGTTGGAAACACCATATATTTT.

This rearrangement joins TRBV6-5 to TRBJ1-4; no firm D call. This CDR3 contains 13 residues. The V gene lost 6 bases and the J gene lost 4 bases, with 9 bases spanning the gap. Per germline, CDR1 MNHEY and CDR2 SVGAGI. CDR3 nucleotide sequence: TGTGCCAGCAGGGCTCGGAGTAATGAAAAACTGTTTTTT. Translated, it gives CASRARSNEKLFF.

The genes are TRBV2 and TRBJ2-5; 12 bases align to TRBD2. CDR1 is SNHLY, CDR2 FYNNEI, per germline. This CDR3 has 15 amino acids. The V gene end was trimmed by 7 bases and the J gene end by 4 bases; junction bases not matched to a gene: 7. DNA of the CDR3: TGTGCCAGCAACAGACTAGCGGGAGTGGGAGAGACCCAGTACTTC. Protein sequence: CASNRLAGVGETQYF.

This chain links TRBV30 with TRBJ2-2, with 10 bases matching TRBD2. CDR3 size: 16 residues. V shed 1 base and J 5 bases; nucleotides not matched to a gene: 7. From germline, CDR1 is GTSNPN and CDR2 SVGIG (reference sequence). The CDR3 region has the DNA TGTGCCTGGAGTGGCCTAGCGGGAGTGGGTACCGGGGAGCTGTTTTTT. Protein: CAWSGLAGVGTGELFF.

CDR3 coding DNA: TGTGCCAGCAGTTCGGACTGGGGCTACACCTTC. This gives the protein CASSSDWGYTF. This chain links TRBV7-9 with TRBJ1-2; D ambiguous. Looked up from germline, CDR1 is SEHNR and CDR2 is FQNEAQ (reference sequence). V was cut by 6 bases and J by 8 bases, with 10 bases left in between. CDR3 size: 11 residues.

J is TRBJ1-5 and V is TRBV14; D possibly corresponds to TRBD1 (6 bases). This CDR3 region has 13 residues. The V gene lost 5 bases and the J gene lost 6 bases, with 11 bases spanning the gap. The germline CDR1 and CDR2 sequences are SGHDN and FVKESK. Here the CDR3 reads CASSGGLGQPQHF. For the CDR3, the DNA is TGTGCCAGCAGCGGGGGCCTGGGTCAGCCCCAGCATTTT.